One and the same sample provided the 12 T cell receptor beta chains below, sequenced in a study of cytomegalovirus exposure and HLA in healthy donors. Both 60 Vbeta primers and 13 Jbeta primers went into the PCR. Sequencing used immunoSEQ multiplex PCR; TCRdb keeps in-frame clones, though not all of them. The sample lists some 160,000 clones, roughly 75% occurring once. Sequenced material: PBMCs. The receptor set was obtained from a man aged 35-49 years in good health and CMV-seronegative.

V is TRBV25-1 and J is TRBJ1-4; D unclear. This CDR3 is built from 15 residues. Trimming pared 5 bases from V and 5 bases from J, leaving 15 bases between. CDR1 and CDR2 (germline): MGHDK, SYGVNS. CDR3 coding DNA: TGTGCCAGCAGTAGCAACGGATGGGCGAATGAAAAACTGTTTTTT. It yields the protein CASSSNGWANEKLFF.

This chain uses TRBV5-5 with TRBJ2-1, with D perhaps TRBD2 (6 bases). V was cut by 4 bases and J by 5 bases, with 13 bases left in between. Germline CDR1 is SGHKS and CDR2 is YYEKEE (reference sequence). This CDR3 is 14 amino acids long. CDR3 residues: CASSLPGLDNEQFF. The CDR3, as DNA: TGTGCCAGCAGCCTGCCGGGACTGGACAATGAGCAGTTCTTC.

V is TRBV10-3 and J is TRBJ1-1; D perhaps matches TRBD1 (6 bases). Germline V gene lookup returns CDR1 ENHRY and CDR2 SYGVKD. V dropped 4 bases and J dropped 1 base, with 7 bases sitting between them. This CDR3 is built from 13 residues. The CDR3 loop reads CAISVDRNTEAFF. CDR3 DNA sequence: TGTGCCATCAGTGTGGACAGGAACACTGAAGCTTTCTTT.

CDR3 region: CASSLEGQGALNSPLHF. In nucleotides, the CDR3 is TGTGCCAGCAGTTTAGAGGGACAGGGAGCACTTAATTCACCCCTCCACTTT. The rearrangement uses TRBV27 and TRBJ1-6; 9 nucleotides agree with TRBD1. The trim removed 2 bases at V and 6 bases at J, leaving 8 bases unmatched. The CDR3 runs to 17 residues. Germline CDR1 is MNHEY and CDR2 is SMNVEV (reference sequence).

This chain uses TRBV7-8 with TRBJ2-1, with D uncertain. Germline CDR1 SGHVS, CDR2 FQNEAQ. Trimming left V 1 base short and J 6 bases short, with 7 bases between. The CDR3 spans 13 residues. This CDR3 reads CASSLGGANEQFF. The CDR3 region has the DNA TGTGCCAGCAGCTTAGGAGGAGCCAATGAGCAGTTCTTC.

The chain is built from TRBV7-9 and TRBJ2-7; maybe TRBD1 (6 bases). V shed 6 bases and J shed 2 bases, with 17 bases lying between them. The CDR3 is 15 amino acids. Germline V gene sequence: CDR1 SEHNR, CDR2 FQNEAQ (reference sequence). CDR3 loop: CASRKVPQGTYEQYF. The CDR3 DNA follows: TGTGCCAGCAGAAAGGTTCCACAGGGTACCTACGAGCAGTACTTC.

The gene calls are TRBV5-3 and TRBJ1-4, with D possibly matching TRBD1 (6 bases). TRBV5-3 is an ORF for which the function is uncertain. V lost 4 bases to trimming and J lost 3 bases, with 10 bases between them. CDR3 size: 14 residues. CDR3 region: CARSPRGPNEKLFF. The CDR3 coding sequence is TGTGCCAGAAGCCCCAGGGGCCCTAATGAAAAACTGTTTTTT.

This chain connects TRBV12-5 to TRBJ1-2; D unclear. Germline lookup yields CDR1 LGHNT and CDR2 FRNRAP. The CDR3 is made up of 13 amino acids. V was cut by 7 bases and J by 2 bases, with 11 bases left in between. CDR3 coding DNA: TGTGCTAGTGCCTTGGCCACGAACTATGGCTACACCTTC. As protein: CASALATNYGYTF.

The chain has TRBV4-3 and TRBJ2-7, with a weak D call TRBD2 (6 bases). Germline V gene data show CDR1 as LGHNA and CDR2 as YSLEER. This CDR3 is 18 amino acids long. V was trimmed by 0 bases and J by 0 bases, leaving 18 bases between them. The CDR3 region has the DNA TGCGCCAGCAGCCAAGATATCAGTGGGGCCGGGAGCTCCTACGAGCAGTACTTC. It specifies CASSQDISGAGSSYEQYF.

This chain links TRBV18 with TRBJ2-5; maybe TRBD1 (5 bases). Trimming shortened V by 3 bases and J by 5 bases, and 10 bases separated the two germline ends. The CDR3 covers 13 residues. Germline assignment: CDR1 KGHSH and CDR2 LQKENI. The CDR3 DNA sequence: TGTGCCAGCTCACCCTCAGGGTCCGAGACCCAGTACTTC. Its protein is CASSPSGSETQYF.

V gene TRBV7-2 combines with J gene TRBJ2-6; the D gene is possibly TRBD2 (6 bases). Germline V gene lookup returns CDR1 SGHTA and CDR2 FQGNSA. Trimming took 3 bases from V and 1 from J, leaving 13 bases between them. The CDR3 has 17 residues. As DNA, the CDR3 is TGTGCCAGCAGCTTCCGAGCAGGGACTTCTGGGGCCAACGTCCTGACTTTC. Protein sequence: CASSFRAGTSGANVLTF.

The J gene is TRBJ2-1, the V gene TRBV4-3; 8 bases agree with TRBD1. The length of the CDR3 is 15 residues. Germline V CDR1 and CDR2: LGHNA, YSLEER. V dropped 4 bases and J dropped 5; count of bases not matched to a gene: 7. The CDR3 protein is CASSRLRTGNNEQFF. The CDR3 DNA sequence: TGCGCCAGCAGCCGATTGAGGACAGGGAACAATGAGCAGTTCTTC.